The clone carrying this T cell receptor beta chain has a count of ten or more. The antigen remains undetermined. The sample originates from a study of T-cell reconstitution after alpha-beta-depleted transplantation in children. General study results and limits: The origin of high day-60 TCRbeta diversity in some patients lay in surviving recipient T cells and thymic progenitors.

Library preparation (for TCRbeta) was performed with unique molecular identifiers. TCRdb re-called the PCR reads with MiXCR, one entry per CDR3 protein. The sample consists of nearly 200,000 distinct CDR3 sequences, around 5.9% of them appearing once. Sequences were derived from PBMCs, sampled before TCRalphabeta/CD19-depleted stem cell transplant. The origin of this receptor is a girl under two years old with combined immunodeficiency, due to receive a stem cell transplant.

DNA of the CDR3: TGCAGTGCTAGACCTATTCATTGGACTAGCGGGCCTAATACGCAGTATTTT. Its protein is CSARPIHWTSGPNTQYF. The rearrangement joins TRBV20-1 to TRBJ2-3; 11 positions agree with TRBD2. J was trimmed by 7 bases and V by 2 bases; bases with no gene match: 14. The CDR3 contains 17 residues. Germline CDR1 reads DFQATT; CDR2 reads SNEGSKA (reference sequence).